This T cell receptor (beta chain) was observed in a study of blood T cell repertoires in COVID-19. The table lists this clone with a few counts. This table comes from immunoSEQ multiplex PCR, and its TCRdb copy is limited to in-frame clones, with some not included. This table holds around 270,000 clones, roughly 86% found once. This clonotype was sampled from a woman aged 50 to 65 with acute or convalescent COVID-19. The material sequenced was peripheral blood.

This CDR3 reads CASSLDRLFSYGYTF. The CDR3 region has the DNA TGCGCCAGCAGCTTGGACAGGCTTTTTAGCTATGGCTACACCTTC. V and J are TRBV4-3 and TRBJ1-2; 7 bases fit TRBD1. The CDR3 has 15 amino acids. V was pared by 5 bases and J by 4 bases, with 10 bases of the junction left unmatched. Germline V lookup: CDR1 LGHNA, CDR2 YSLEER.